These 28 T cell receptor beta chains were sequenced from one sample in a study of technical replicates of blood from a handful of donors. Clones were read by immunoSEQ multiplex PCR, and TCRdb kept only the in-frame ones, dropping some. The sample records tens of thousands of clones, roughly 92% being singletons. The sequencing sample was made of T cells isolated from PBMCs. The receptors stem from a human donor in good health.

This chain connects TRBV27 to TRBJ2-7; 10 bases align to TRBD2. The V gene end was trimmed by 3 bases and the J gene end by 6 bases; junction bases not matched to a gene: 5. CDR1 and CDR2 (germline): MNHEY, SMNVEV (reference sequence). The CDR3 is made up of 14 amino acids. CDR3 in amino acids: CASSFASGRGEQYF. The CDR3 region has the DNA TGTGCCAGCAGTTTTGCTAGCGGGAGAGGCGAGCAGTACTTC.

J is TRBJ1-5 and V is TRBV7-2, with D possibly matching TRBD1 (6 bases). This CDR3 comprises 12 residues. The germline CDR1 and CDR2 sequences are SGHTA and FQGNSA. The V end lost 4 bases, the J end lost 11 bases, and 12 bases lay between the germline ends. The CDR3 nucleotides read TGTGCCAGCAGCTCGTGGAAGGGGGCCCAGCATTTT. This encodes CASSSWKGAQHF.

A few counts support this clone. This chain connects TRBV6-4 to TRBJ2-2, with no clear D. Trimming left V 2 bases short and J 3 bases short, with 4 bases between. CDR1 is MRHNA, CDR2 SNTAGT, per germline. This CDR3 region has 13 residues. The CDR3 region is CASSDRDTGELFF. For the CDR3, the DNA is TGTGCCAGCAGTGACCGGGACACCGGGGAGCTGTTTTTT.

V is TRBV7-3 and J is TRBJ2-1; TRBD2 matches at 11 bases. Trimming took 5 bases from V and 5 from J; bases not matched to a gene: 17. Germline V gene lookup returns CDR1 SGHTA and CDR2 FQGTGA. The CDR3 totals 19 residues. As DNA, the CDR3 is TGTGCCAGCAGCCTACGGGAGGGGGATAGCGGGAGGGCGAACAATGAGCAGTTCTTC. This encodes CASSLREGDSGRANNEQFF.

The V gene is TRBV5-4, the J gene TRBJ2-7; D may be TRBD1 (6 bases). The V gene lost 4 bases and the J gene lost 2 bases, with 10 bases spanning the gap. CDR3 length: 13 residues. The germline CDR1 and CDR2 sequences are SGHNT and YYREEE (reference sequence). The CDR3 loop reads CASSAGTPYEQYF. The DNA of the CDR3 is TGTGCCAGCAGCGCCGGGACACCCTACGAGCAGTACTTC.

V gene TRBV2 combines with J gene TRBJ2-1; TRBD1 aligns across 8 bases. This CDR3 region has 16 residues. The germline CDR1 and CDR2 sequences are SNHLY and FYNNEI. Trimming cost V 5 bases and J 7 bases; bases outside gene matches: 13. The CDR3 DNA reads as TGTGCCAGCAGTTGGGAACCGGGACAGGTCCTTAATGAGCAGTTCTTC. This translates into CASSWEPGQVLNEQFF.

V and J are TRBV5-6 and TRBJ2-6; 8 bases are shared with TRBD1. V lost 6 bases and J lost 1; bases outside the gene matches: 15. Germline assignment: CDR1 SGHDT and CDR2 YYEEEE. CDR3 size: 19 residues. DNA for the CDR3: TGTGCCAGCACCCCCAAGGAGGGCAGGGGGCATTCTGGGGCCAACGTCCTGACTTTC. It encodes CASTPKEGRGHSGANVLTF.

The CDR3 protein is CASSGGAGYTF. The CDR3 nucleotides are TGTGCCAGCAGCGGGGGGGCCGGCTACACCTTC. The chain has TRBV7-3 and TRBJ1-2, with D possibly matching TRBD1 (6 bases). The CDR3 extends over 11 amino acids. V lost 5 bases to trimming and J lost 8 bases, with 9 bases between them. Per germline, CDR1 SGHTA and CDR2 FQGTGA.

The chain recombines TRBV10-3 with TRBJ2-2; 8 bases fit TRBD2. Germline CDR1 reads ENHRY; CDR2 reads SYGVKD. The CDR3 consists of 15 residues. The ends lost 2 bases at V and 3 bases at J; junction bases unmatched: 2. As DNA, the CDR3 is TGTGCCATCAGTGAGATAGCGGGGCACACCGGGGAGCTGTTTTTT. Protein: CAISEIAGHTGELFF.

This clone was detected a few times. V and J are TRBV7-8 and TRBJ1-5; D is perhaps TRBD1 (5 bases). The CDR3 spans 14 residues. The germline V gene has CDR1 SGHVS and CDR2 FQNEAQ. The V and J ends lost 6 bases and 10 bases respectively, with 19 bases between them. CDR3 sequence reads: CASRSARGKGPQHF. CDR3 bases: TGTGCCAGCAGGTCAGCCCGGGGGAAAGGACCCCAGCATTTT.

This chain joins TRBV6-6 and TRBJ2-7; 8 bases map to TRBD2. The CDR3 is 14 residues long. Germline CDR1 and CDR2: MNHNY and SVGAGI (reference sequence). V shed 7 bases, J shed 0 bases, and the junction held 5 bases outside the gene matches. The CDR3 region has the DNA TGTGCCAGCACCAAAGCGGGAGCCTCCTACGAGCAGTACTTC. It yields the protein CASTKAGASYEQYF.

CDR3 sequence reads: CASTGDRGINYGYTF. CDR3 DNA sequence: TGTGCCAGTACCGGGGACAGGGGTATAAACTATGGCTACACCTTC. The V call is TRBV2, the J call TRBJ1-2; 10 bases line up with TRBD1. The junction had 9 bases not matched to a gene; V was cut back by 9 bases and J by 2 bases. CDR3 length: 15 amino acids. Looked up from germline, CDR1 is SNHLY and CDR2 is FYNNEI.

The CDR3 sequence: CASSQAGGYEQYF. The CDR3 region has the DNA TGTGCCAGCAGCCAAGCGGGGGGCTACGAGCAGTACTTC. The genes are TRBV14 and TRBJ2-7; 7 bases line up with TRBD2. The V and J ends lost 1 base and 3 bases, in that order; junction bases with no gene match: 0. Germline-derived CDR1 and CDR2 are SGHDN and FVKESK. This CDR3 is built from 13 residues.

The genes are TRBV9 and TRBJ2-3; 9 nucleotides line up with TRBD1. CDR3 size: 15 residues. V shed 2 bases, J shed 0 bases, and the junction held 1 base outside the gene matches. CDR1 is SGDLS, CDR2 YYNGEE, per germline. The CDR3 region is CASSVGTGSTDTQYF. In DNA, the CDR3 is TGTGCCAGCAGCGTGGGGACAGGGAGCACAGATACGCAGTATTTT. Full variable domain (rest looked up from reference TRBV9 and TRBJ2-3): DSGVTQTPKHLITATGQRVTLRCSPRSGDLSVYWYQQSLDQGLQFLIQYYNGEERAKGNILERFSAQQFPDLHSELNLSSLELGDSALYFCASSVGTGSTDTQYFGPGTRLTVL.

This clone appeared a single time. The chain couples TRBV30 to TRBJ2-3; 7 bases agree with TRBD2. The CDR3 covers 14 residues. Germline V lookup: CDR1 GTSNPN, CDR2 SVGIG (reference sequence). After removal of 6 bases from V and 2 bases from J, the junction contained 8 bases not matched to a gene. The CDR3 reads CACLRDYNTDTQYF. The CDR3 nucleotides are TGTGCCTGCCTCCGGGACTATAACACAGATACGCAGTATTTT.

V usage is TRBV30 and J usage is TRBJ1-5; D ambiguous. From germline, CDR1 is GTSNPN and CDR2 SVGIG (reference sequence). V was pared by 2 bases and J by 2 bases, with 13 bases between. The CDR3 length is 15 residues. This chain's CDR3 is CAWSLSRTGNQPQHF. CDR3 in DNA: TGTGCCTGGAGTCTGTCCCGGACTGGCAATCAGCCCCAGCATTTT.

This clone has only one observation. The genes are TRBV5-1 and TRBJ1-3, with 7 bases identical to TRBD1. Germline CDR1 reads SGHRS; CDR2 reads YFSETQ. The V gene end was trimmed by 0 bases and the J gene end by 8 bases; junction bases not matched to a gene: 2. CDR3 size: 13 residues. The CDR3 DNA sequence: TGCGCCAGCAGCTTGGGCAGGGGGGACACCATATATTTT. It specifies CASSLGRGDTIYF. The entire variable domain, with the rest obtained from reference TRBV5-1 and TRBJ1-3, is as follows: KAGVTQTPRYLIKTRGQQVTLSCSPISGHRSVSWYQQTPGQGLQFLFEYFSETQRNKGNFPGRFSGRQFSNSRSEMNVSTLELGDSALYLCASSLGRGDTIYFGEGSWLTVV.

V usage is TRBV11-2 and J usage is TRBJ2-7, with D maybe TRBD1 (5 bases). Germline V CDR1 and CDR2: SGHAT, FQNNGV. Trimming removed 0 bases from V and 6 bases from J, with 15 bases in between. The CDR3 is made up of 15 amino acids. The CDR3 bases are TGTGCCAGCAGCTTAGAACCGGACACCTATACCGAGCAGTACTTC. Translated, it gives CASSLEPDTYTEQYF.

The chain is built from TRBV7-8 and TRBJ2-3; 8 nucleotides line up with TRBD1. With 6 bases clipped from V and 4 bases from J, the junction kept 9 bases outside the gene matches. Per the germline V gene, CDR1 is SGHVS and CDR2 is FQNEAQ. The CDR3 consists of 15 residues. CDR3 nucleotide sequence: TGTGCCAGCAGTTATCAGGGGGCCTTTTCAGATACGCAGTATTTT. Its protein is CASSYQGAFSDTQYF.

The chain couples TRBV30 to TRBJ2-5; 11 bases match TRBD1. CDR3 length: 14 amino acids. Germline loops: CDR1 GTSNPN, CDR2 SVGIG (reference sequence). J gave up 3 bases and V 2 bases, and 2 bases lay outside the gene matches. CDR3 sequence reads: CAWSKGQGEETQYF. For the CDR3, the DNA is TGTGCCTGGAGTAAGGGACAGGGGGAAGAGACCCAGTACTTC.

CDR3 nucleotides: TGTGCCAGCAGCCGGAGGTGGACTGAAGCTTTCTTT. Translating it yields CASSRRWTEAFF. This chain links TRBV7-9 with TRBJ1-1; D remains unclear. Germline loops: CDR1 SEHNR, CDR2 FQNEAQ (reference sequence). Between the trimmed V and J ends, which lost 5 bases and 5 bases, there was a span of 9 bases. The CDR3 covers 12 residues.

The chain uses TRBV16 and TRBJ2-2; D may be TRBD1 (5 bases). Germline V gives CDR1 KGHSY, CDR2 FQNENV. The CDR3 contains 16 residues. V lost 5 bases and J lost 0, with 13 bases in between. The CDR3 DNA sequence: TGTGCCAGCAGCGTCAGGGCCTCCTCGAACACCGGGGAGCTGTTTTTT. Residues: CASSVRASSNTGELFF.

This chain links TRBV11-2 with TRBJ2-1, with D perhaps TRBD2 (5 bases). The CDR3 is 15 residues long. Germline V gene data show CDR1 as SGHAT and CDR2 as FQNNGV. The V and J ends lost 1 base and 8 bases respectively, with 15 bases between them. The CDR3 loop is CASSLGSGFIDEQFF. DNA for the CDR3: TGTGCCAGCAGCTTAGGGTCGGGGTTTATCGATGAGCAGTTCTTC.

The rearrangement uses TRBV5-5 and TRBJ2-7; 7 positions agree with TRBD1. Germline CDR1 reads SGHKS; CDR2 reads YYEKEE (reference sequence). This CDR3 spans 15 amino acids. The junction had 5 bases not matched to a gene; V was cut back by 0 bases and J by 2 bases. The CDR3 protein is CASSLGGTATYEQYF. The CDR3 DNA sequence: TGTGCCAGCAGCTTGGGGGGGACAGCTACCTACGAGCAGTACTTC.

The V call is TRBV5-8, the J call TRBJ2-7; 10 bases fit TRBD1. Germline V gene data show CDR1 as SGHTS and CDR2 as YDEGEE. The CDR3 sequence is 16 residues long. The ends lost 1 base at V and 2 bases at J; junction bases unmatched: 6. In nucleotides, the CDR3 is TGTGCCAGCAGCTTGTTGGGACAGGGGCTCGCCTACGAGCAGTACTTC. It yields the protein CASSLLGQGLAYEQYF.

The V gene is TRBV2, the J gene TRBJ2-5; TRBD2 matches at 11 bases. Germline lookup yields CDR1 SNHLY and CDR2 FYNNEI. J lost 5 bases, V lost 5 bases, and 7 bases had no gene match. The CDR3 length is 15 residues. This chain's CDR3 is CASSFTSGSGETQYF. CDR3 coding DNA: TGTGCCAGCAGTTTCACTAGCGGGAGTGGTGAGACCCAGTACTTC.

The chain has TRBV2 and TRBJ1-1; TRBD1 matches at 9 bases. Germline CDR1 and CDR2: SNHLY and FYNNEI. J was trimmed by 2 bases and V by 6 bases; bases with no gene match: 13. The CDR3 extends over 17 amino acids. In DNA, the CDR3 is TGTGCCAGCAGAGCCGCTCCCGGGACAGGGTATAACACTGAAGCTTTCTTT. Its translation is CASRAAPGTGYNTEAFF. Full variable domain (remainder filled in from reference TRBV2 and TRBJ1-1): EPEVTQTPSHQVTQMGQEVILRCVPISNHLYFYWYRQILGQKVEFLVSFYNNEISEKSEIFDDQFSVERPDGSNFTLKIRSTKLEDSAMYFCASRAAPGTGYNTEAFFGQGTRLTVV.

The chain combines TRBV29-1 with TRBJ2-7, with 11 bases lining up with TRBD2. This CDR3 is built from 14 residues. Germline CDR1 reads SQVTM; CDR2 reads ANQGSEA. V lost 3 bases and J lost 2; bases outside the gene matches: 3. The DNA of the CDR3 is TGCAGCGTTGAGGTAGCGGGAGGGACCTACGAGCAGTACTTC. Protein sequence: CSVEVAGGTYEQYF.